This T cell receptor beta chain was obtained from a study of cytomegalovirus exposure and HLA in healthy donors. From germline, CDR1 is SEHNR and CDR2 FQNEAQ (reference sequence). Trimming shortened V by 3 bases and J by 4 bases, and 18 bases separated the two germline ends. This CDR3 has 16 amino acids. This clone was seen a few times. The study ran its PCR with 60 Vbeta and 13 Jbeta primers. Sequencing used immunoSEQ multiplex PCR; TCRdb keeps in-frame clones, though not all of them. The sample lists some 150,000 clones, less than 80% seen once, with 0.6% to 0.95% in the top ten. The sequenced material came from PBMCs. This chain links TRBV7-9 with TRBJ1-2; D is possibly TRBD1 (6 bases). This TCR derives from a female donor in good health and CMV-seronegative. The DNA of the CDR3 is TGTGCCAGCAGCTTCCGGATTGACAGGCGACTCTATGGCTACACCTTC. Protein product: CASSFRIDRRLYGYTF. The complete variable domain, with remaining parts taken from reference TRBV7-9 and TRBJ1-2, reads DTGVSQNPRHKITKRGQNVTFRCDPISEHNRLYWYRQTLGQGPEFLTYFQNEAQLEKSRLLSDRFSAERPKGSFSTLEIQRTEQGDSAMYLCASSFRIDRRLYGYTFGSGTRLTVV.